This passage covers 32 T cell receptor beta chains from one sample sequenced in a study of shared clonotypes between healthy human individuals. Sequencing used immunoSEQ multiplex PCR; TCRdb keeps in-frame clones, though not all of them. The data show 2 million to 2.5 million clones, with more than 90% seen just once and more than 0.1% held by the top ten. Sequencing input: naive CD4+ T cells sorted from blood. Subset of the sample: CD45RA+ positively selected. The receptors here all came from a young man in good health.

The chain joins TRBV27 to TRBJ2-3, with D unresolved. Germline CDR1 reads MNHEY; CDR2 reads SMNVEV (reference sequence). CDR3 length: 14 amino acids. Trimming shortened V by 5 bases and J by 2 bases, and 11 bases separated the two germline ends. Written as DNA, the CDR3 is TGTGCCAGCAGTATAAACGAGCCCACAGATACGCAGTATTTT. Translating gives CASSINEPTDTQYF.

The DNA for the CDR3 is TGTGCCAGCAGCTGGACAGTCCTATTCGACAATGAGCAGTTCTTC. Amino acids: CASSWTVLFDNEQFF. V usage is TRBV5-4 and J usage is TRBJ2-1; possibly TRBD1 for D (6 bases). Trimming removed 3 bases at V and 5 bases at J, with 15 bases between. The CDR3 extends over 15 amino acids. CDR1 SGHNT and CDR2 YYREEE come from the germline V gene (reference sequence).

V is TRBV10-3 and J is TRBJ2-1; D call uncertain. This CDR3 has 13 amino acids. V was clipped by 2 bases and J by 2 bases, with 4 bases between them. Germline V gives CDR1 ENHRY, CDR2 SYGVKD. The CDR3 spells CAISEPPYNEQFF. CDR3 bases: TGTGCCATCAGTGAGCCGCCCTACAATGAGCAGTTCTTC.

The rearrangement links TRBV7-3 to TRBJ1-1; D is ambiguous. The CDR3 spans 14 residues. CDR1 SGHTA and CDR2 FQGTGA come from the germline V gene. Between the trimmed V and J ends, which lost 6 bases and 1 base, there was a span of 12 bases. In nucleotides, the CDR3 is TGTGCCAGCAGTGCACGGTTAGGGAACACTGAAGCTTTCTTT. It translates to CASSARLGNTEAFF.

The V call is TRBV2, the J call TRBJ1-1; D ambiguous. Germline CDR1 is SNHLY and CDR2 is FYNNEI. Trimming pared 2 bases from V and 0 bases from J, leaving 10 bases between. This CDR3 spans 15 amino acids. Here the CDR3 DNA reads TGTGCCAGCAGTGAACGAAGAGACATGAACACTGAAGCTTTCTTT. Translating gives CASSERRDMNTEAFF.

The chain joins TRBV18 to TRBJ1-1; D is uncertain. This CDR3 is 18 amino acids long. V lost 0 bases and J 6 bases, leaving 23 bases between the germline ends. CDR1 KGHSH and CDR2 LQKENI come from the germline V gene. The CDR3 here is CASSPPRAPGGLSPEAFF. CDR3 DNA sequence: TGTGCCAGCTCACCACCGAGGGCGCCAGGTGGGTTGTCCCCTGAAGCTTTCTTT.

The chain carries TRBV18 and TRBJ2-7, with 7 nucleotides matching TRBD1. The CDR3 is made up of 17 amino acids. The germline CDR1 and CDR2 sequences are KGHSH and LQKENI. The ends lost 2 bases at V and 0 bases at J; junction bases unmatched: 10. This CDR3 reads CASSPYVAGGSSYEQYF. The CDR3 DNA sequence: TGTGCCAGCTCACCATACGTGGCAGGGGGTAGCTCCTACGAGCAGTACTTC.

CDR3 loop: CASSMTPGTGELFF. Written as DNA, the CDR3 is TGTGCCAGCAGTATGACCCCGGGAACCGGGGAGCTGTTTTTT. The V call is TRBV2, the J call TRBJ2-2; tentatively, D is TRBD2 (5 bases). Germline V gene data show CDR1 as SNHLY and CDR2 as FYNNEI. The V end was cut by 5 bases, the J end by 5 bases, with 12 bases between. The CDR3 is 14 residues long.

This chain joins TRBV10-3 and TRBJ2-3, with TRBD2 identical over 7 bases. Germline loops: CDR1 ENHRY, CDR2 SYGVKD. The CDR3 extends over 13 amino acids. Trimming at V came to 0 bases and at J to 9 bases, leaving 3 bases not matched to a gene. CDR3 bases: TGTGCCATCAGTGAGTCCCCGGGGGGAACGCAGTATTTT. Amino acid sequence: CAISESPGGTQYF.

Details on this clone: Other DNA sequences in the same sample also yield this CDR3. The rearrangement joins TRBV9 to TRBJ2-3, with a possible D match to TRBD1 (5 bases). This CDR3 is built from 15 residues. In germline, CDR1 is SGDLS, CDR2 YYNGEE. Trimming removed 1 base at V and 0 bases at J, with 9 bases between. The CDR3 bases are TGTGCCAGCAGCGTATGGGGCGGAAGCACAGATACGCAGTATTTT. Translating it yields CASSVWGGSTDTQYF.

J is TRBJ2-2 and V is TRBV15, with TRBD1 matching over 7 bases. Per the germline V gene, CDR1 is LNHNV and CDR2 is YYDKDF (reference sequence). The CDR3 consists of 15 residues. Trimming removed 0 bases from V and 6 bases from J; junction bases left unmatched: 4. The CDR3 loop reads CATSRDLTGAGELFF. The CDR3 DNA reads TGTGCCACCAGCAGAGACTTAACAGGGGCCGGGGAGCTGTTTTTT.

J is TRBJ2-3 and V is TRBV9; TRBD2 matches 8 bases. CDR1 is SGDLS, CDR2 YYNGEE, per germline. Trimming removed 6 bases from V and 5 bases from J; junction bases left unmatched: 5. The CDR3 covers 13 residues. The CDR3 loop is CASTSRGGDTQYF. DNA of the CDR3: TGTGCCAGCACCTCCCGGGGGGGAGATACGCAGTATTTT.

Only one count was recorded for this clone. The rearrangement links TRBV15 to TRBJ2-1; TRBD2 matches at 12 bases. Germline assignment: CDR1 LNHNV and CDR2 YYDKDF (reference sequence). The V gene end was trimmed by 1 base and the J gene end by 13 bases; junction bases not matched to a gene: 11. The CDR3 covers 16 residues. The CDR3, as DNA: TGTGCCACCAGCAGAGGCCCTAAGACTAGCGGGGGCCCCCAGTTCTTC. This sequence encodes CATSRGPKTSGGPQFF.

The V gene is TRBV10-3, the J gene TRBJ1-6; 8 bases line up with TRBD1. The CDR3 extends over 14 amino acids. The V gene's germline CDR1 is ENHRY and CDR2 SYGVKD. The J segment lost 5 bases and the V segment lost 7 bases, leaving 4 bases of the junction unmatched. The CDR3 nucleotides read TGTGCCATCACCTCGGACAGGGATAATTCACCCCTCCACTTT. Residues: CAITSDRDNSPLHF.

The DNA for the CDR3 is TGTGCCAGCAGCCCCGGGACAGGGGGACGGGGCACTGAAGCTTTCTTT. Its translation is CASSPGTGGRGTEAFF. The chain recombines TRBV5-5 with TRBJ1-1; 11 bases map to TRBD1. J lost 4 bases, V lost 4 bases, and 9 bases had no gene match. Germline CDR1 SGHKS, CDR2 YYEKEE (reference sequence). The CDR3 contains 16 residues. Filled out from reference TRBV5-5 and TRBJ1-1, the complete variable domain reads DAGVTQSPTHLIKTRGQQVTLRCSPISGHKSVSWYQQVLGQGPQFIFQYYEKEERGRGNFPDRFSARQFPNYSSELNVNALLLGDSALYLCASSPGTGGRGTEAFFGQGTRLTVV.

This chain uses TRBV5-1 with TRBJ1-6, with TRBD1 as a possible D gene (5 bases). Deletions cut 2 bases from V and 12 bases from J, with 18 bases between. This CDR3 has 15 residues. CDR1 and CDR2 (germline): SGHRS, YFSETQ. CDR3 protein: CASSLQAQGAGPLHF. The CDR3 DNA is TGCGCCAGCAGCTTACAGGCACAAGGAGCGGGACCCCTCCACTTT.

This clone is a singleton in its sample. Other DNA sequences in this specimen translate into the identical CDR3. V and J are TRBV18 and TRBJ2-7; 7 bases agree with TRBD1. The CDR3 loop spans 14 amino acids. CDR1 is KGHSH, CDR2 LQKENI, per germline. Unmatched junction bases numbered 3, after V lost 2 bases and J lost 2 bases. CDR3: CASSPAGGTYEQYF. As DNA, the CDR3 is TGTGCCAGCTCACCAGCAGGGGGAACCTACGAGCAGTACTTC.

The V and J genes are TRBV9 and TRBJ1-1; D unresolved. The CDR3 extends over 13 amino acids. Germline V CDR1 and CDR2: SGDLS, YYNGEE. The V gene lost 5 bases and the J gene lost 4 bases, with 12 bases spanning the gap. The CDR3 DNA sequence: TGTGCCAGCAGGGGAGAGGGTGCCACTGAAGCTTTCTTT. Residues: CASRGEGATEAFF. The variable domain in full, with the rest retrieved from reference TRBV9 and TRBJ1-1, is DSGVTQTPKHLITATGQRVTLRCSPRSGDLSVYWYQQSLDQGLQFLIQYYNGEERAKGNILERFSAQQFPDLHSELNLSSLELGDSALYFCASRGEGATEAFFGQGTRLTVV.

The chain is built from TRBV18 and TRBJ2-1; TRBD1 aligns across 9 bases. The V gene end was trimmed by 5 bases and the J gene end by 4 bases; junction bases not matched to a gene: 12. The CDR3 length is 17 residues. Germline V gene data show CDR1 as KGHSH and CDR2 as LQKENI. The DNA of the CDR3 is TGTGCCAGCTCAGCAGAGTTACAGGGGGCGAGTTACAATGAGCAGTTCTTC. Translated: CASSAELQGASYNEQFF.

The chain combines TRBV2 with TRBJ2-7; TRBD2 matches at 8 bases. Trimming at V came to 6 bases and at J to 4 bases, leaving 8 bases not matched to a gene. Germline lookup yields CDR1 SNHLY and CDR2 FYNNEI. The CDR3 spans 14 residues. The CDR3 loop is CASRSTGGPYEQYF. CDR3 nucleotide sequence: TGTGCCAGCAGATCAACGGGAGGGCCGTACGAGCAGTACTTC.

This chain uses TRBV5-1 with TRBJ1-6; TRBD1 matches at 10 bases. J was trimmed by 6 bases and V by 4 bases; bases with no gene match: 10. Looked up from germline, CDR1 is SGHRS and CDR2 is YFSETQ. The CDR3 is 17 amino acids. Here the CDR3 DNA reads TGCGCCAGCAGCCCTAGGTCCCGGGACAGGGGTAATTCACCCCTCCACTTT. Translated: CASSPRSRDRGNSPLHF.

J is TRBJ2-7 and V is TRBV18; 9 bases map to TRBD1. Germline trimming cut 0 bases from V and 5 bases from J; bases unmatched to any gene: 5. This CDR3 has 15 residues. Germline lookup yields CDR1 KGHSH and CDR2 LQKENI. The CDR3 sequence is CASSPPGTGIHEQYF. Here the CDR3 DNA reads TGTGCCAGCTCACCACCGGGGACAGGGATCCACGAGCAGTACTTC.

The chain combines TRBV6-1 with TRBJ1-1; D remains ambiguous. Between the trimmed V and J ends, which lost 5 bases and 1 base, there was a span of 8 bases. CDR1 and CDR2 (germline): MNHNS, SASEGT. CDR3 length: 13 amino acids. The CDR3 sequence: CASSNTANTEAFF. As DNA, the CDR3 is TGTGCCAGCAGTAATACAGCGAACACTGAAGCTTTCTTT.

The chain carries TRBV2 and TRBJ2-3; weak D call: TRBD2 (5 bases). The V end lost 6 bases, the J end lost 6 bases, and 13 bases lay between the germline ends. The CDR3 loop spans 13 amino acids. Per germline, CDR1 SNHLY and CDR2 FYNNEI. CDR3 coding DNA: TGTGCCAGCAGGCCTGAAGAGCGGGATACGCAGTATTTT. It translates to CASRPEERDTQYF.

CDR3 coding DNA: TGCGCCAGCAGCTTTGGGACAGCATCGAACACTGAAGCTTTCTTT. Translating gives CASSFGTASNTEAFF. The genes are TRBV5-1 and TRBJ1-1; the match to TRBD1 covers 7 bases. V shed 2 bases and J 1 base; nucleotides not matched to a gene: 5. Germline lookup yields CDR1 SGHRS and CDR2 YFSETQ. The CDR3 is 15 amino acids.

Worth noting for this clone: The same CDR3 also results from other DNA sequences found in this sample. The rearrangement uses TRBV5-1 and TRBJ2-3, with D uncertain. Between the trimmed V and J ends, which lost 0 bases and 0 bases, there was a span of 8 bases. CDR3 length: 15 residues. Looked up from germline, CDR1 is SGHRS and CDR2 is YFSETQ. CDR3 DNA: TGCGCCAGCAGCTTGGCTACGGGTAGCACAGATACGCAGTATTTT. Residues: CASSLATGSTDTQYF.

This clone was seen only once. The chain is built from TRBV7-9 and TRBJ2-5; 10 bases fit TRBD1. The CDR3 sequence is 15 residues long. After removal of 3 bases from V and 1 base from J, the junction contained 2 bases not matched to a gene. CDR1 is SEHNR, CDR2 FQNEAQ, per germline (reference sequence). The DNA of the CDR3 is TGTGCCAGCAGCTTCGGGACAGGGGCCCAAGAGACCCAGTACTTC. This gives the protein CASSFGTGAQETQYF.

The chain recombines TRBV5-1 with TRBJ2-3; tentative D call: TRBD2 (6 bases). Per germline, CDR1 SGHRS and CDR2 YFSETQ. The CDR3 has 14 amino acids. V was trimmed by 4 bases and J by 0 bases, leaving 9 bases between them. The CDR3: CASSQGTSTDTQYF. The CDR3 DNA follows: TGCGCCAGCAGCCAAGGGACTAGCACAGATACGCAGTATTTT.

The V gene is TRBV6-6, the J gene TRBJ1-4, with TRBD1 identical over 8 bases. Germline CDR1 is MNHNY and CDR2 is SVGAGI (reference sequence). The CDR3 totals 13 residues. V was clipped by 9 bases and J by 5 bases; unmatched bases: 5. CDR3 sequence reads: CASQRDRNEKLFF. In DNA, the CDR3 is TGTGCCAGTCAAAGGGACAGGAATGAAAAACTGTTTTTT.

The chain links TRBV4-3 to TRBJ1-4; D call uncertain. The V and J ends lost 5 bases and 6 bases respectively, with 16 bases between them. The CDR3 is made up of 15 amino acids. Germline V CDR1 and CDR2: LGHNA, YSLEER. The DNA for the CDR3 is TGCGCCAGCAGCTCGAGCCGCTCTTGGGATGAAAAACTGTTTTTT. Its protein is CASSSSRSWDEKLFF.

The genes are TRBV7-9 and TRBJ2-1; 7 bases align to TRBD1. The CDR3 is made up of 17 amino acids. Germline loops: CDR1 SEHNR, CDR2 FQNEAQ (reference sequence). V was clipped by 5 bases and J by 7 bases; unmatched bases: 17. CDR3 sequence: CASSPRKGGRPTNEQFF. The CDR3 DNA sequence: TGTGCCAGCAGCCCTAGAAAAGGGGGCAGGCCCACGAATGAGCAGTTCTTC.

As concerns this clone: The identical CDR3 is also encoded by other nucleotide sequences in the sample. The chain is built from TRBV7-2 and TRBJ2-7; the match to TRBD2 covers 7 bases. This CDR3 has 14 residues. The germline V gene encodes CDR1 SGHTA and CDR2 FQGNSA. The junction had 1 base not matched to a gene; V was cut back by 1 base and J by 1 base. In DNA, the CDR3 is TGTGCCAGCAGCTTAGGGCGGGGGTCCTACGAGCAGTACTTC. Amino acid sequence: CASSLGRGSYEQYF.